This T cell receptor beta chain stems from a study of neurological immune-mediated disorders. A few counts support this clonotype. Indicated time point: longitudinal time-point 2. Each CDR3 protein is one row after TCRdb ran MiXCR on the 5' RACE reads. The data hold fewer than 70,000 distinct CDR3 sequences, with 9.7% observed a single time. This clonotype was sampled from a man in his thirties or forties in good health. Sequenced sample: PBMCs.

The CDR3, as DNA: TGTGCTAGTGGTAACGGGACTAGCGGGAGGAAAGAGCAGTACTTC. It codes for CASGNGTSGRKEQYF. The chain combines TRBV12-5 with TRBJ2-7, with TRBD2 matching over 15 bases. Trimming at V came to 5 bases and at J to 7 bases, leaving 6 bases not matched to a gene. Germline CDR1 LGHNT, CDR2 FRNRAP. This CDR3 region has 15 residues.